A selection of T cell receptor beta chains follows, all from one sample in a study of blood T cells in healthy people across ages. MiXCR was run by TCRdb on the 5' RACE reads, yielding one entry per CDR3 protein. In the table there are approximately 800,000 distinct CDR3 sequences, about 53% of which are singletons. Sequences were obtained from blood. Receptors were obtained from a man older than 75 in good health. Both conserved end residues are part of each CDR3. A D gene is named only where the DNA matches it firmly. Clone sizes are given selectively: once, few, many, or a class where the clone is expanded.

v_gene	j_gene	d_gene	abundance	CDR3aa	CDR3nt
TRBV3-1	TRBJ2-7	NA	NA	CASSQGQGRYEQYF	TGTGCCAGCAGCCAAGGGCAGGGTCGTTACGAGCAGTACTTC
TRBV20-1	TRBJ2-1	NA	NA	CSASQTRGGWIEQFF	TGCAGTGCTAGCCAGACTAGAGGGGGGTGGATTGAGCAGTTCTTC
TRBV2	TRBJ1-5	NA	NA	CASSITGLGQPQHF	TGTGCCAGCAGCATCACAGGTTTGGGGCAGCCCCAGCATTTT
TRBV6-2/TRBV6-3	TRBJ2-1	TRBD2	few	CASLDSGRTDEQFF	TGTGCCAGTTTAGATAGCGGGAGAACGGATGAGCAGTTCTTC
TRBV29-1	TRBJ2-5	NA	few	CSVDPSGPAGTQYF	TGCAGCGTTGATCCCTCGGGACCGGCTGGGACCCAGTACTTC
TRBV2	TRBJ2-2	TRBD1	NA	CASSVSDRLTGELFF	TGTGCCAGCAGTGTATCGGACAGGCTCACCGGGGAGCTGTTTTTT
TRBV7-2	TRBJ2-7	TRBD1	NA	CASSLRDRGDYEQYF	TGTGCCAGCAGCTTACGGGACAGGGGGGACTACGAGCAGTACTTC
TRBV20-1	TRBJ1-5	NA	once	CSVGPPGGQPQHF	TGCAGTGTTGGGCCCCCGGGGGGTCAGCCCCAGCATTTT
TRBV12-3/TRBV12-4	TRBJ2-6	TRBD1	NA	CASSLWTGGGGANVLTF	TGTGCCAGCAGTCTCTGGACAGGGGGTGGTGGGGCCAACGTCCTGACTTTC
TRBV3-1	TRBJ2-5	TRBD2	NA	CASSRADREGETQYF	TGTGCCAGCAGCCGAGCTGACCGGGAGGGTGAGACCCAGTACTTC
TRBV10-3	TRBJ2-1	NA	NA	CAISGSAPLNEQFF	TGTGCCATCAGTGGTAGCGCCCCACTTAATGAGCAGTTCTTC
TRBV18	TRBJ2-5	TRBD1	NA	CASSPYSRDRETQYF	TGTGCCAGCTCACCATACTCTCGGGACAGGGAGACCCAGTACTTC
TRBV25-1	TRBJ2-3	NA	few	CASSESDPKYTQYF	TGTGCCAGCAGTGAATCCGACCCGAAATATACGCAGTATTTT
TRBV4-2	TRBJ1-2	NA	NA	CASSLRPGQEGYGYTF	TGTGCCAGCAGCCTCCGCCCCGGGCAGGAGGGCTATGGCTACACCTTC
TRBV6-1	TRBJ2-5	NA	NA	CASSESSWTLQETQYF	TGTGCCAGCAGTGAAAGTTCGTGGACTTTACAAGAGACCCAGTACTTC
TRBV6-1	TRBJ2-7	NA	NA	CASSETTGRSSDEQYF	TGTGCCAGCAGTGAAACGACGGGGAGAAGCTCCGACGAGCAGTACTTC
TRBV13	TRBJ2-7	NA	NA	CASSATTGTEQYF	TGTGCCAGCAGCGCGACGACAGGTACCGAGCAGTACTTC
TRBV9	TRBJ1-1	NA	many	CASSEQGQNTEAFF	TGTGCCAGCAGCGAACAGGGACAGAACACTGAAGCTTTCTTT
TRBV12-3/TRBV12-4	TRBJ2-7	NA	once	CASTPGGLSFYEQYF	TGTGCCAGCACCCCTGGAGGCCTAAGCTTCTACGAGCAGTACTTC
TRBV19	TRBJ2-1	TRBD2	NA	CASTPSGPSSYNEQFF	TGTGCCAGTACTCCTAGCGGGCCCAGCTCCTACAATGAGCAGTTCTTC
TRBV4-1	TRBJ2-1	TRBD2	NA	CASRVAGGTYNEQFF	TGCGCCAGCAGGGTTGCGGGAGGGACCTACAATGAGCAGTTCTTC
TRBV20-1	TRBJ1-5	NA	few	CSARDRRGGNQPQHF	TGCAGTGCTAGAGATCGACGGGGGGGCAATCAGCCCCAGCATTTT
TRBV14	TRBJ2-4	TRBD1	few	CASSQNRGEGNIQYF	TGTGCCAGCAGCCAAAACAGGGGCGAGGGAAACATTCAGTACTTC
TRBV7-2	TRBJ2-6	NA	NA	CASSRSPRPGANVLTF	TGTGCCAGCAGCCGCTCCCCCCGGCCTGGGGCCAACGTCCTGACTTTC
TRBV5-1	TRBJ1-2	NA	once	CASSLEGRGSPYGYTF	TGCGCCAGCAGCTTGGAAGGCAGGGGCTCCCCCTATGGCTACACCTTC
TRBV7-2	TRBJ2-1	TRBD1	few	CASSTQGAEQFF	TGTGCCAGCAGCACACAGGGGGCTGAGCAGTTCTTC
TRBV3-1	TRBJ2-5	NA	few	CASSLMRTAGVGKTQYF	TGTGCCAGCAGCCTAATGCGGACCGCCGGGGTGGGGAAGACCCAGTACTTC
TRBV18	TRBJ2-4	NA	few	CASSPSSEVAKNIQYF	TGTGCCAGCTCACCTTCCTCGGAGGTGGCCAAAAACATTCAGTACTTC
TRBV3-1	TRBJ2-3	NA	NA	CASSQPTSDTQYF	TGTGCCAGCAGCCAACCCACCTCGGATACGCAGTATTTT
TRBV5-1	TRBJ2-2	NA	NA	CASSLGGSGRPNTGELFF	TGCGCCAGCAGCTTGGGGGGATCCGGAAGACCGAACACCGGGGAGCTGTTTTTT
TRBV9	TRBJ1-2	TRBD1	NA	CASSSTGTGPQGNGYTF	TGTGCCAGCAGCTCAACGGGGACAGGGCCCCAGGGTAATGGCTACACCTTC
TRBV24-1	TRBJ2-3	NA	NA	CATSDPPQPDTQYF	TGTGCCACCAGTGATCCTCCCCAGCCAGATACGCAGTATTTT
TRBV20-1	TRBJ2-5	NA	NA	CSASITVKQETQYF	TGCAGTGCTAGTATCACGGTGAAACAAGAGACCCAGTACTTC
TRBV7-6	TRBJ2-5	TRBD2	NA	CASSLLLSGSVSGETQYF	TGTGCCAGCAGCCTGCTCCTTAGCGGGAGTGTATCAGGAGAGACCCAGTACTTC
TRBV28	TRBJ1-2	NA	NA	CASSLRTLEGYTF	TGTGCCAGCTCCCTTCGGACCCTCGAGGGCTACACCTTC
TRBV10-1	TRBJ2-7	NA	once	CASSEPGTGDPYEQYF	TGCGCCAGCAGTGAGCCGGGGACCGGAGACCCCTACGAGCAGTACTTC
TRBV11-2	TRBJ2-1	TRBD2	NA	CASIPLAGVRNEQFF	TGTGCCAGCATACCCCTAGCGGGAGTGCGGAATGAGCAGTTCTTC
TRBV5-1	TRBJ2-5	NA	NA	CASSLESRAVETQYF	TGCGCCAGCAGCTTGGAGAGCCGGGCTGTAGAGACCCAGTACTTC
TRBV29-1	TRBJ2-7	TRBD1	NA	CSVTGTGASSYAQYF	TGCAGCGTTACTGGGACAGGGGCCTCCTCCTACGCGCAGTACTTC
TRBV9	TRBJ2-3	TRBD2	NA	CASSADRGLAGTDTQYF	TGTGCCAGCAGCGCCGACAGGGGACTAGCGGGCACAGATACGCAGTATTTT
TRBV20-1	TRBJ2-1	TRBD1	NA	CSARTDRERYEQFF	TGCAGTGCTCGGACGGACAGGGAACGGTATGAGCAGTTCTTC
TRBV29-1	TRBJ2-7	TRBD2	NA	CSVKRGLAGGYEQYF	TGCAGCGTCAAAAGGGGACTAGCGGGAGGGTACGAGCAGTACTTC
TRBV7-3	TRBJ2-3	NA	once	CASSLGHPSDTQYF	TGTGCCAGCAGCTTAGGACACCCATCAGATACGCAGTATTTT
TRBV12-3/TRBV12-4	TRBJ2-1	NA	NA	CASSLGQGRGEQFF	TGTGCCAGCAGTTTAGGACAGGGGAGGGGTGAGCAGTTCTTC
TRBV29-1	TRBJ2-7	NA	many	CSALTGTIYEQYF	TGCAGCGCACTGACCGGGACCATCTACGAGCAGTACTTC
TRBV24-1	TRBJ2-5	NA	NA	CATSASETYQETQYF	TGTGCCACCAGTGCCTCGGAAACCTACCAAGAGACCCAGTACTTC
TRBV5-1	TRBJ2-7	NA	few	CASSLGQVYSYEQYF	TGCGCCAGCAGCTTGGGGCAGGTCTACTCCTACGAGCAGTACTTC
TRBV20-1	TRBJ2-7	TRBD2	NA	CSARVRRTSGGRSSYEQYF	TGCAGTGCTAGAGTTAGGCGGACTAGCGGGGGTCGAAGCTCCTACGAGCAGTACTTC
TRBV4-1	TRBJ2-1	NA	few	CASKGHIRDFDNEQFF	TGCGCCAGCAAAGGCCACATCCGGGATTTCGACAATGAGCAGTTCTTC
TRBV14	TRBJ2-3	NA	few	CASSQVMGGYAYF	TGTGCCAGCAGCCAAGTGATGGGGGGATACGCGTATTTT
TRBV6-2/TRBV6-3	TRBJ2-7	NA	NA	CASSYVGDYEQYF	TGTGCCAGCAGTTACGTAGGGGACTACGAGCAGTACTTC
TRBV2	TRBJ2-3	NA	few	CASSEAHTQYF	TGTGCCAGCAGTGAAGCGCATACGCAGTATTTT
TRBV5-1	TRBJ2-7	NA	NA	CASSLVAETQYEQNF	TGCGCCAGCAGCTTAGTGGCGGAGACCCAATACGAGCAGAACTTC
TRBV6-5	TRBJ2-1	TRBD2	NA	CASTPGGLARNEQFF	TGTGCCAGCACCCCGGGAGGACTAGCACGGAATGAGCAGTTCTTC
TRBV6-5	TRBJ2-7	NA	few	CASSFTGLGYEQYF	TGTGCCAGCAGCTTCACGGGACTGGGCTACGAGCAGTACTTC
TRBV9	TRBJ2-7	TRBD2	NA	CASSVGSSGTYEQYF	TGTGCCAGCAGTGTAGGAAGTAGCGGGACGTACGAGCAGTACTTC
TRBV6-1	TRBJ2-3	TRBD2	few	CASRLAGAETDTQYF	TGTGCCAGCAGACTAGCGGGAGCCGAAACAGATACGCAGTATTTT
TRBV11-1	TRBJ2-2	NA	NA	CASSKGPTGELFF	TGTGCCAGCAGCAAAGGACCCACCGGGGAGCTGTTTTTT
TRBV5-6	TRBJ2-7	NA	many	CASSLGGDSYEQYF	TGTGCCAGCAGCTTGGGGGGAGACTCCTACGAGCAGTACTTC